The source of this T cell receptor beta chain is a study of T cells in localized non-small cell lung cancer. The data were produced by immunoSEQ multiplex PCR, yet TCRdb's version contains in-frame clones alone and is incomplete. The table records a few thousand clones, 25% to 35% of them present only once. The CDR3 has 15 residues. In germline, CDR1 is SGHRS, CDR2 YFSETQ. Trimming cost V 3 bases and J 8 bases; bases outside gene matches: 9. The receptor was derived from a woman aged 40-69 years with stage I lung adenocarcinoma. Sequenced here: lung tumor tissue, sampled before any cancer treatment. The chain carries TRBV5-1 and TRBJ2-1; 9 positions agree with TRBD2. The CDR3 reads CASSSGTSSRDEQFF. In DNA, the CDR3 is TGCGCCAGCAGCTCCGGGACTAGCTCCCGCGATGAGCAGTTCTTC.